The 18 T cell receptor beta chains below all came from one sample that was sequenced in a study of Ad26.COV2.S vaccination and SARS-CoV-2 variants. Measured with immunoSEQ multiplex PCR; TCRdb has only the in-frame clones, and not every one. The sample consists of 200,000 to 250,000 clones, roughly 90% of them appearing once. Indicated treatment: around 19 received Ad26.COV2.S at low or high dose, single or two shots; about 5 received placebo; per-sample allocation not given. The investigators took samples on day 63 after the first vaccine or placebo injection. The input for sequencing was peripheral blood, taken in a trial of Ad26.COV2.S vaccine versus placebo. Receptors originate from a person aged 18-60 years who received the Ad26.COV2.S COVID-19 vaccine or a placebo.

A single count supports this clone. V usage is TRBV7-3 and J usage is TRBJ2-3; D ambiguous. Trimming took 6 bases from V and 4 from J, leaving 14 bases between them. The V gene's germline CDR1 is SGHTA and CDR2 FQGTGA. The CDR3 is 14 amino acids. The CDR3 sequence: CASSSRPGSDTQYF. CDR3 bases: TGTGCCAGCAGTTCGCGTCCGGGTTCAGATACGCAGTATTTT.

The chain carries TRBV6-5 and TRBJ2-7; D call uncertain. Trimming took off 4 bases at V and 2 bases at J, with 3 bases between the two ends. The CDR3 runs 11 residues. Per germline, CDR1 MNHEY and CDR2 SVGAGI. CDR3 in amino acids: CASSSTYEQYF. CDR3 nucleotide sequence: TGTGCCAGCAGTTCGACCTACGAGCAGTACTTC.

V and J are TRBV19 and TRBJ2-1; tentative D call: TRBD2 (6 bases). Trimming left V 3 bases short and J 0 bases short, with 9 bases between. The CDR3 covers 15 residues. Germline V gene sequence: CDR1 LNHDA, CDR2 SQIVND (reference sequence). The chain's CDR3 is CASSIRGSSYNEQFF. CDR3 sequence (DNA): TGTGCCAGTAGTATCCGGGGGTCCTCCTACAATGAGCAGTTCTTC.

The chain links TRBV18 to TRBJ2-7; D possibly uses TRBD1 or TRBD2 (6 bases each). Trimming took 2 bases from V and 3 from J, leaving 14 bases between them. The CDR3 is 15 residues long. Germline CDR1 and CDR2: KGHSH and LQKENI. The CDR3 region is CASSPAWGANYEQYF. In DNA, the CDR3 is TGTGCCAGCTCACCAGCGTGGGGGGCAAACTACGAGCAGTACTTC.

The chain has TRBV5-1 and TRBJ1-2; 8 nucleotides align to TRBD1. Germline V CDR1 and CDR2: SGHRS, YFSETQ. Trimming removed 4 bases from V and 1 base from J; junction bases left unmatched: 3. The CDR3 covers 14 residues. This CDR3 is CASSGDRNNYGYTF. The CDR3 DNA is TGCGCCAGCAGCGGGGACAGGAATAACTATGGCTACACCTTC.

This sequence joins TRBV6-2 or TRBV6-3 and TRBJ1-5; the D is unclear. Germline-derived CDR1 and CDR2 are MNHEY and SVGEGT. This CDR3 has 13 amino acids. Trimming stripped 5 bases from V and 3 bases from J, with 8 bases between. The CDR3: CASSARDNQPQHF. CDR3 nucleotides: TGTGCCAGCAGTGCGAGGGACAATCAGCCCCAGCATTTT.

V usage is TRBV5-6 and J usage is TRBJ2-7; the D is unclear. Deletions cut 7 bases from V and 1 base from J, with 12 bases between. Germline lookup yields CDR1 SGHDT and CDR2 YYEEEE. This CDR3 region has 13 residues. In nucleotides, the CDR3 is TGTGCCAGCGGTTACGGCAGGTCCTACGAGCAGTACTTC. This translates into CASGYGRSYEQYF.

The rearrangement joins TRBV24-1 to TRBJ1-5; D remains unclear. This CDR3 is built from 12 residues. Trimming took 6 bases from V and 5 from J, leaving 7 bases between them. The germline V gene has CDR1 KGHDR and CDR2 SFDVKD. The CDR3 nucleotides are TGTGCCACCAGTCACAGTGATCAGCCCCAGCATTTT. This encodes CATSHSDQPQHF.

In this sample, this clone turned up once. This sequence joins TRBV7-3 and TRBJ2-2, with unresolved D. Trimming cost V 3 bases and J 4 bases, with 9 bases left between them. The CDR3 covers 14 residues. The V gene's germline CDR1 is SGHTA and CDR2 FQGTGA. In DNA, the CDR3 is TGTGCCAGCAGCTTCGACCACGGCACCGGGGAGCTGTTTTTT. Residues: CASSFDHGTGELFF.

This chain links TRBV3-1 (or the pseudogene TRBV3-2) with TRBJ2-1; TRBD2 agrees at 7 bases. Germline V lookup: CDR1 LGHDT, CDR2 YNNKEL (reference sequence). With V trimmed by 2 bases and J by 5 bases, 9 bases remained unmatched. This CDR3 region has 16 residues. The DNA of the CDR3 is TGTGCCAGCAGCCAAAGGGGTGCGGGAGTGGACAATGAGCAGTTCTTC. Residues: CASSQRGAGVDNEQFF.

V gene TRBV2 combines with J gene TRBJ1-3; D gene ambiguous. From germline, CDR1 is SNHLY and CDR2 FYNNEI. This CDR3 has 12 residues. The germline V and J ends were trimmed by 3 bases and 1 base, with 1 base remaining between them. The CDR3 sequence is CASSDSGNTIYF. In DNA, the CDR3 is TGTGCCAGCAGTGATTCTGGAAACACCATATATTTT.

As DNA, the CDR3 is TGCGCCAGCAGCTTGGATGGGACAGGGGGTTACAATGAGCAGTTCTTC. Its protein product is CASSLDGTGGYNEQFF. V gene TRBV5-1 combines with J gene TRBJ2-1, with 11 positions matching TRBD1. Germline trimming cut 0 bases from V and 4 bases from J; bases unmatched to any gene: 3. CDR1 and CDR2 (germline): SGHRS, YFSETQ. CDR3 length: 16 amino acids.

The rearrangement uses TRBV27 and TRBJ2-1, with D uncertain. There are 12 residues in the CDR3. V lost 8 bases, J lost 8 bases, and 13 bases lay in between. Germline CDR1 MNHEY, CDR2 SMNVEV (reference sequence). The DNA of the CDR3 is TGTGCCAGCCGCGAAAGGACCCATGAGCAGTTCTTC. Its protein product is CASRERTHEQFF.

The CDR3 sequence: CASSDGGTPNTEAFF. DNA for the CDR3: TGCGCCAGCAGTGATGGCGGGACACCTAACACTGAAGCTTTCTTT. V is TRBV10-2 and J is TRBJ1-1, with a weak D call TRBD1 (6 bases). V was pared by 3 bases and J by 2 bases, with 13 bases between. This CDR3 has 15 amino acids. The germline CDR1 and CDR2 sequences are WSHSY and SAAADI.

A remark on this clone: The sample has other DNA sequences that encode this CDR3 too. This chain connects TRBV11-2 to TRBJ2-7; no reliable D call. Germline CDR1 is SGHAT and CDR2 is FQNNGV. CDR3 length equals 12 residues. V dropped 3 bases and J dropped 1 base, with 4 bases sitting between them. In DNA form, the CDR3 reads TGTGCCAGCAGCTTTGGGTCCTACGAGCAGTACTTC. Translated, it gives CASSFGSYEQYF.

The chain combines TRBV27 with TRBJ2-7, with TRBD1 identical over 9 bases. The CDR3 is 15 residues long. CDR1 and CDR2 (germline): MNHEY, SMNVEV (reference sequence). The junction had 15 bases not matched to a gene; V was cut back by 6 bases and J by 9 bases. CDR3 protein: CASSPSPGQGWRQYF. The CDR3 bases are TGTGCCAGCAGCCCCTCCCCGGGACAGGGTTGGCGGCAGTACTTC.

In its sample, this clone was seen a few times. Within the sample, other DNA sequences also encode this same CDR3. The genes are TRBV9 and TRBJ2-3, with 8 bases fitting TRBD2. Germline assignment: CDR1 SGDLS and CDR2 YYNGEE. After removal of 2 bases from V and 6 bases from J, the junction contained 8 bases not matched to a gene. The CDR3 sequence is 15 residues long. In DNA form, the CDR3 reads TGTGCCAGCAGCGTGTCGGGAGGGCTGGTTGATACGCAGTATTTT. It is translated as CASSVSGGLVDTQYF. The whole variable domain, remainder taken from reference TRBV9 and TRBJ2-3, is DSGVTQTPKHLITATGQRVTLRCSPRSGDLSVYWYQQSLDQGLQFLIQYYNGEERAKGNILERFSAQQFPDLHSELNLSSLELGDSALYFCASSVSGGLVDTQYFGPGTRLTVL.

The chain combines TRBV19 with TRBJ1-2, with D possibly being TRBD1 (5 bases). CDR1 is LNHDA and CDR2 is SQIVND in the germline V gene (reference sequence). CDR3 size: 15 residues. V lost 5 bases to trimming and J lost 6 bases, with 19 bases between them. The CDR3 nucleotides read TGTGCCAGTAGTCCTTATCCGGGGCTGGGAGATGGCTACACCTTC. This translates into CASSPYPGLGDGYTF.